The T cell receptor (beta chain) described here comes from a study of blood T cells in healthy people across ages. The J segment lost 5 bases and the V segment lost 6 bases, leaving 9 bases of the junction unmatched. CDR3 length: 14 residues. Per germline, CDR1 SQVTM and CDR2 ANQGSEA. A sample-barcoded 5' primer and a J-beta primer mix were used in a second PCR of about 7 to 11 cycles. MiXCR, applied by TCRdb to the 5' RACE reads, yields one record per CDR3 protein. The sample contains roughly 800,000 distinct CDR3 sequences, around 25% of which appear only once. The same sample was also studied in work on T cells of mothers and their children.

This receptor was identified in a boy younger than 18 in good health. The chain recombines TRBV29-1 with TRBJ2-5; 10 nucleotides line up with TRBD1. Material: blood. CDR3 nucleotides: TGCAGCGTCGCCAGGACAGGGGGGGAGGAGACCCAGTACTTC. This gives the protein CSVARTGGEETQYF.